Listed below are T cell receptor beta chains from one sample, sequenced in a study of Ad26.COV2.S vaccination and SARS-CoV-2 variants. TCRdb's table, derived via immunoSEQ multiplex PCR, lists solely in-frame clones and lacks some. The sample lists about 480,000 clones, around 88% seen once, with around 13% in the top ten. The source was peripheral blood, collected in a trial of Ad26.COV2.S vaccine versus placebo. The receptor source for this set is a person aged 18-60 years who received the Ad26.COV2.S COVID-19 vaccine or a placebo. Each CDR3 is given with its conserved first and last residue. Fields, in order: J gene, clone size, V gene, CDR3 length, CDR3 protein. A clone size is listed for some rows: how often the clone was seen (once, few, many), or a class if it is expanded.

TRBJ2-1 | few | TRBV9 | 16 | CASSVGGGPISREQFF
TRBJ2-1 | - | TRBV15 | 13 | CATSRDPGAEQFF
TRBJ1-1 | - | TRBV4-2 | 15 | CASSQRGTGWNEAFF
TRBJ2-7 | - | TRBV2 | 13 | CASTVLGIYEQYF
TRBJ1-5 | few | TRBV6-2/TRBV6-3 | 14 | CASSQGGTLQPQHF
TRBJ1-5 | once | TRBV27 | 14 | CASSSLGTGQPQHF
TRBJ2-7 | - | TRBV27 | 13 | CASMDWTNYEQYF
TRBJ2-5 | - | TRBV19 | 15 | CASSYGQGIGETQYF
TRBJ2-2 | - | TRBV7-3 | 15 | CASSLGPAGAGELFF
TRBJ1-4 | - | TRBV27 | 16 | CASSLRGWRPNEKLFF
TRBJ1-1 | - | TRBV5-4 | 13 | CASSIGGGTEAFF
TRBJ1-5 | few | TRBV29-1 | 12 | CSVQLDNQPQHF
TRBJ2-5 | - | TRBV28 | 13 | CASSRFLEETQYF
TRBJ1-6 | few | TRBV6-2/TRBV6-3 | 14 | CASSRTGTGSPLHF
TRBJ2-1 | - | TRBV18 | 15 | CASSPPGLALNEQFF
TRBJ2-7 | - | TRBV9 | 16 | CASSPFRGRAFGEQYF
TRBJ2-2 | few | TRBV9 | 12 | CASQREFGELFF
TRBJ2-2 | - | TRBV5-6 | 15 | CASSLVLVNTGELFF
TRBJ2-1 | - | TRBV5-1 | 15 | CASSLLAGGQNEQFF
TRBJ1-6 | - | TRBV27 | 20 | CASSFTPTGDPYGRNSPLHF
TRBJ1-1 | few | TRBV29-1 | 12 | CSVAEGRTEAFF
TRBJ2-5 | - | TRBV24-1 | 16 | CATSDPPTGGQETQYF
TRBJ1-1 | - | TRBV9 | 15 | CASSAQTGQNTEAFF
TRBJ2-5 | - | TRBV5-6 | 15 | CASSLDVVATETQYF
TRBJ1-1 | - | TRBV3-1/TRBV3-2 | 15 | CASSPTGNGVTEAFF
TRBJ2-5 | - | TRBV5-4 | 14 | CASSRAGGQETQYF
TRBJ2-1 | - | TRBV30 | 15 | CAWSVIQRSRDEQFF